The 31 T cell receptor beta chains reported below all come from one sample, sequenced in a study of vaccination and CD4 T cells after COVID-19. No antigen has been assigned to these receptors. Scientists ran DNA taken from cultured CD4+ T cells through the Oncomine TCR Beta short-read assay for sequencing. TCRdb redid the calling of the PCR reads with MiXCR, one entry per CDR3 protein. The sample contains approximately 9,900 distinct CDR3 sequences, 45% to 55% of which appear only once. Stated treatment: approximately 9-day PBMC culture with coronavirus spike peptide pools or control peptides (ViraFEST assay). Sequencing was carried out using CD4+ T cells from blood, cultured in vitro. The receptors shown here come from a human donor who had recovered from COVID-19.

This chain joins TRBV30 and TRBJ1-2; the D is unclear. V lost 2 bases and J lost 4, with 11 bases in between. From germline, CDR1 is GTSNPN and CDR2 SVGIG (reference sequence). There are 13 residues in the CDR3. CDR3 sequence reads: CAWSPRQPYGYTF. The CDR3 DNA is TGTGCCTGGAGTCCCAGACAACCCTATGGCTACACCTTC.

In this sample, this clonotype turned up once. This sequence joins TRBV5-1 and TRBJ2-5; 7 positions agree with TRBD1. Germline-derived CDR1 and CDR2 are SGHRS and YFSETQ. Losses at the gene ends were 2 bases for V and 2 bases for J; bases not matched to a gene: 9. There are 16 residues in the CDR3. DNA of the CDR3: TGCGCCAGCAGCTTCGCACCCCGGACAGGTCAAGAGACCCAGTACTTC. It translates to CASSFAPRTGQETQYF.

The chain combines TRBV5-6 with TRBJ1-2, with a weak D call TRBD1 (5 bases). This CDR3 has 13 residues. V lost 3 bases, J lost 9 bases, and 15 bases lay in between. Germline CDR1 is SGHDT and CDR2 is YYEEEE. The CDR3 coding sequence is TGTGCCAGCAGCTCGGTGAGGGGCGGGCGCTACACCTTC. It encodes CASSSVRGGRYTF.

This clonotype came up a few times. V usage is TRBV6-1 and J usage is TRBJ1-5; no clear D. Trimming cost V 3 bases and J 2 bases, with 17 bases left between them. Germline V gives CDR1 MNHNS, CDR2 SASEGT. The CDR3 extends over 17 amino acids. The chain's CDR3 is CASSDMGFLRGNQPQHF. As DNA, the CDR3 is TGTGCCAGCAGTGATATGGGGTTCTTACGGGGCAATCAGCCCCAGCATTTT.

This clonotype appeared once. The genes are TRBV30 and TRBJ1-3, with D perhaps TRBD1 (5 bases). Germline loops: CDR1 GTSNPN, CDR2 SVGIG (reference sequence). The CDR3 extends over 13 amino acids. V gave up 2 bases and J gave up 4 bases, with 9 bases separating them. CDR3 bases: TGTGCCTGGAGTATTTACAGGGGAAACACCATATATTTT. It encodes CAWSIYRGNTIYF.

The chain's CDR3 is CASSYPEGAWYEQYF. The DNA of the CDR3 is TGTGCCAGCAGTTACCCCGAGGGGGCTTGGTACGAGCAGTACTTC. The rearrangement uses TRBV6-5 and TRBJ2-7; 7 nucleotides agree with TRBD1. The J segment lost 4 bases and the V segment lost 2 bases, leaving 8 bases of the junction unmatched. There are 15 residues in the CDR3. Germline CDR1 MNHEY, CDR2 SVGAGI.

CDR3 sequence reads: CSAREWGLYGYTF. CDR3 DNA sequence: TGCAGTGCTAGAGAATGGGGGCTTTATGGCTACACCTTC. V and J are TRBV20-1 and TRBJ1-2; TRBD1 is a possible D gene (6 bases). CDR1 and CDR2 from the germline V gene are DFQATT and SNEGSKA (reference sequence). The ends were cut back, 0 bases at V and 5 bases at J, with 10 bases in the middle. The CDR3 is made up of 13 amino acids.

This clonotype is deemed medium-sized. V gene TRBV30 combines with J gene TRBJ1-6; D ambiguous. CDR3 size: 15 residues. V dropped 2 bases and J dropped 5 bases, with 13 bases sitting between them. From germline, CDR1 is GTSNPN and CDR2 SVGIG (reference sequence). CDR3 DNA sequence: TGTGCCTGGAGTCCTGTCCGGGTTAATAATTCACCCCTCCACTTT. It translates to CAWSPVRVNNSPLHF.

The chain carries TRBV10-1 and TRBJ1-5; the D gene is possibly TRBD1 (6 bases). The CDR3 length is 14 residues. The ends were cut back, 6 bases at V and 5 bases at J, with 14 bases in the middle. Germline CDR1 is WNHNN and CDR2 is SYGVQD (reference sequence). For the CDR3, the DNA is TGCGCCAGCAGGACCAACAGGGTTGATCAGCCCCAGCATTTT. This translates into CASRTNRVDQPQHF.

The CDR3 DNA reads as TGTGCCAGCCGAAATCCGGGACTAGCGGGGGGCCTAAAGCCCTACGAGCAGTACTTC. Its translation: CASRNPGLAGGLKPYEQYF. The chain joins TRBV2 to TRBJ2-7; 15 nucleotides agree with TRBD2. Germline V gene lookup returns CDR1 SNHLY and CDR2 FYNNEI. Unmatched junction bases numbered 16, after V lost 8 bases and J lost 2 bases. This CDR3 region has 19 residues.

The chain is built from TRBV30 and TRBJ2-1; 8 nucleotides match TRBD1. The length of the CDR3 is 14 residues. V trimming: 3 bases; J trimming: 5 bases; junction bases outside the gene matches: 6. CDR1 is GTSNPN, CDR2 SVGIG, per germline (reference sequence). Written as DNA, the CDR3 is TGTGCCTGGAGACACAGGGGGGCCCACAATGAGCAGTTCTTC. Amino acids: CAWRHRGAHNEQFF.

A few counts support this clonotype. The rearrangement joins TRBV10-1 to TRBJ1-2, with a tentative D call TRBD1 (5 bases). The CDR3 totals 12 residues. Germline values: CDR1 WNHNN, CDR2 SYGVQD (reference sequence). Between the trimmed V and J ends, which lost 3 bases and 13 bases, there was a span of 15 bases. CDR3 region: CASSDRGAPVTF. The CDR3 DNA follows: TGCGCCAGCAGTGATCGTGGGGCGCCGGTCACCTTC.

This clonotype came up a few times. The V call is TRBV19, the J call TRBJ2-2, with 9 bases matching TRBD1. CDR3 size: 15 residues. Germline trimming cut 5 bases from V and 6 bases from J; bases unmatched to any gene: 7. CDR1 is LNHDA and CDR2 is SQIVND in the germline V gene (reference sequence). Here the CDR3 DNA reads TGTGCCAGTAGTCCACAGGGGGCAGTGGCCGGGGAGCTGTTTTTT. Amino acids: CASSPQGAVAGELFF.

This clonotype has a handful of counts. The chain combines TRBV3-1 with TRBJ1-1, with D perhaps TRBD1 (5 bases). CDR3 length equals 14 residues. CDR1 and CDR2 from the germline V gene are LGHDT and YNNKEL (reference sequence). Trimming stripped 1 base from V and 5 bases from J, with 11 bases between. CDR3 region: CASSQGAGVTEAFF. The CDR3 nucleotides read TGTGCCAGCAGCCAAGGTGCGGGGGTTACTGAAGCTTTCTTT.

The V and J genes are TRBV7-2 and TRBJ2-2, with a possible D match to TRBD1 (7 bases). Germline CDR1 is SGHTA and CDR2 is FQGNSA. This CDR3 spans 16 amino acids. Trimming removed 4 bases at V and 4 bases at J, with 16 bases between. Written as DNA, the CDR3 is TGTGCCAGCAGCTCAAGTAGGAGGGGGCGCACCGGGGAGCTGTTTTTT. Translating it yields CASSSSRRGRTGELFF.

The CDR3 reads CASSPDPTGSGQPQHF. The CDR3 nucleotides are TGCGCCAGCAGCCCAGACCCCACGGGGTCAGGTCAGCCCCAGCATTTT. V and J are TRBV5-1 and TRBJ1-5; D is undetermined. The CDR3 has 16 amino acids. In germline, CDR1 is SGHRS, CDR2 YFSETQ. The V end lost 4 bases, the J end lost 6 bases, and 20 bases lay between the germline ends.

The table lists this clonotype with a few counts. The chain employs TRBV7-2 and TRBJ1-2; D gene uncertain. The CDR3 spans 13 residues. Trimming shortened V by 3 bases and J by 5 bases, and 10 bases separated the two germline ends. Germline assignment: CDR1 SGHTA and CDR2 FQGNSA. In DNA, the CDR3 is TGTGCCAGCAGCTTTGGACGGCAGTATGGCTACACCTTC. Protein product: CASSFGRQYGYTF.

V is TRBV6-5 and J is TRBJ1-6; TRBD1 might be the D (6 bases). CDR3 length: 17 residues. Trimming removed 0 bases from V and 8 bases from J, with 17 bases in between. Germline loops: CDR1 MNHEY, CDR2 SVGAGI. CDR3 protein: CASSYSASQTGHSPLHF. The CDR3 nucleotides are TGTGCCAGCAGTTACTCCGCGTCCCAGACAGGCCATTCACCCCTCCACTTT.

The rearrangement joins TRBV12-5 to TRBJ2-3; 7 bases fit TRBD1. Germline V CDR1 and CDR2: LGHNT, FRNRAP. The CDR3 loop spans 14 amino acids. J was trimmed by 4 bases and V by 7 bases; bases with no gene match: 8. CDR3 DNA: TGTGCTAGTGACCTAGGGGGCTCGGCAGATACGCAGTATTTT. Translation: CASDLGGSADTQYF.

The V gene is TRBV6-2 or TRBV6-3, the J gene TRBJ2-1; 7 bases are a match to TRBD1. The germline V gene encodes CDR1 MNHEY and CDR2 SVGEGT. The CDR3 has 15 residues. After removal of 5 bases from V and 2 bases from J, the junction contained 6 bases not matched to a gene. The CDR3 is CASSGPTGPYNEQFF. The CDR3, as DNA: TGTGCCAGCAGTGGCCCGACAGGGCCCTACAATGAGCAGTTCTTC.

The chain carries TRBV2 and TRBJ2-1; 14 positions agree with TRBD2. Germline V gives CDR1 SNHLY, CDR2 FYNNEI. The CDR3 covers 15 residues. Trimming cost V 8 bases and J 10 bases; bases outside gene matches: 10. The CDR3 spells CASQEGLAGASEQFF. DNA of the CDR3: TGTGCCAGCCAAGAGGGACTAGCGGGGGCTAGCGAGCAGTTCTTC. Together with reference TRBV2 and TRBJ2-1, the CDR3 gives the full variable domain: EPEVTQTPSHQVTQMGQEVILRCVPISNHLYFYWYRQILGQKVEFLVSFYNNEISEKSEIFDDQFSVERPDGSNFTLKIRSTKLEDSAMYFCASQEGLAGASEQFFGPGTRLTVL.

This clonotype was seen a few times. The chain links TRBV10-3 to TRBJ2-3; TRBD1 is a possible D gene (6 bases). Germline CDR1 ENHRY, CDR2 SYGVKD. Trimming cost V 10 bases and J 6 bases, with 14 bases left between them. The CDR3 runs 12 residues. The CDR3 nucleotides read TGTGCCACAAGGGGGTTAGGGGATACGCAGTATTTT. Its protein product is CATRGLGDTQYF.

This clonotype was detected only a few times. The rearrangement uses TRBV12-5 and TRBJ1-1, with D unclear. The CDR3 loop spans 13 amino acids. Trimming cost V 0 bases and J 4 bases, with 6 bases left between them. The germline V gene has CDR1 LGHNT and CDR2 FRNRAP. DNA for the CDR3: TGTGCTAGTGGTTTGGTACATGGCACTGAAGCTTTCTTT. Translated: CASGLVHGTEAFF.

The genes are TRBV6-5 and TRBJ2-5; 9 bases align to TRBD2. CDR1 and CDR2 (germline): MNHEY, SVGAGI. V shed 2 bases and J 2 bases; nucleotides not matched to a gene: 9. This CDR3 has 17 amino acids. The CDR3 coding sequence is TGTGCCAGCAGTTACCCCCAGGGTAGCGGGGGACAAGAGACCCAGTACTTC. It is translated as CASSYPQGSGGQETQYF.

This clonotype was found a few times. The CDR3 nucleotides read TGTGCCAGTAGTCTACTCAGAGGGCGCGATCAGCCCCAGCATTTT. Its protein product is CASSLLRGRDQPQHF. The V call is TRBV19, the J call TRBJ1-5; no reliable D call. Looked up from germline, CDR1 is LNHDA and CDR2 is SQIVND (reference sequence). The CDR3 extends over 15 amino acids. Trimming took 5 bases from V and 5 from J, leaving 16 bases between them.

This clonotype has only a few counts. The chain uses TRBV30 and TRBJ1-2; 7 bases map to TRBD1. The V segment lost 2 bases and the J segment 6 bases; nucleotides outside the gene matches: 3. Germline V gene sequence: CDR1 GTSNPN, CDR2 SVGIG (reference sequence). The CDR3 consists of 12 residues. The CDR3 DNA reads as TGTGCCTGGAGTTCTAGGGGGCATGGCTACACCTTC. It encodes CAWSSRGHGYTF.

The chain has TRBV7-2 and TRBJ1-2, with D possibly matching TRBD1 (5 bases). The germline V and J ends were trimmed by 5 bases and 3 bases, with 16 bases remaining between them. CDR1 is SGHTA and CDR2 is FQGNSA in the germline V gene. The CDR3 runs to 15 residues. The CDR3 sequence is CASSLSYRHYYGYTF. DNA for the CDR3: TGTGCCAGCAGCCTTTCGTACAGGCACTACTATGGCTACACCTTC.

The chain links TRBV6-4 to TRBJ2-4; a weak D match, TRBD1 (5 bases). Germline-derived CDR1 and CDR2 are MRHNA and SNTAGT. This CDR3 contains 15 residues. The germline V and J ends were trimmed by 5 bases and 0 bases, with 11 bases remaining between them. CDR3 amino acids: CASSPTQVAKNIQYF. CDR3 DNA: TGTGCCAGCAGTCCGACACAGGTAGCCAAAAACATTCAGTACTTC.

The rearrangement uses TRBV5-5 and TRBJ2-3; D ambiguous. Per germline, CDR1 SGHKS and CDR2 YYEKEE (reference sequence). The CDR3 contains 15 residues. Trimming removed 5 bases at V and 1 base at J, with 14 bases between. CDR3 sequence: CASRISPIRTDTQYF. The DNA of the CDR3 is TGTGCCAGCAGGATTTCCCCAATCCGCACAGATACGCAGTATTTT.

The count of this clonotype is one. No DNA is shown, since the ends of the CDR3 on it are uncertain; the CDR3 is the one TCRdb lists. The rearrangement links TRBV12-3 or TRBV12-4 to TRBJ2-1; the DNA was not compared with TRBD1, the D call given in the table. The CDR3 is 17 amino acids in total, end residues counted. This CDR3 reads CASSSLAFGQGNNEQFF.

This clonotype showed up just a few times. The chain uses TRBV7-9 and TRBJ1-1; D is undetermined. The CDR3 is 13 amino acids. Germline V gene lookup returns CDR1 SEHNR and CDR2 FQNEAQ (reference sequence). V was shortened by 5 bases and J by 3 bases, with 10 bases between the two germline ends. CDR3 region: CASSRSSDTEAFF. The DNA of the CDR3 is TGTGCCAGCAGCCGGAGCAGCGACACTGAAGCTTTCTTT.